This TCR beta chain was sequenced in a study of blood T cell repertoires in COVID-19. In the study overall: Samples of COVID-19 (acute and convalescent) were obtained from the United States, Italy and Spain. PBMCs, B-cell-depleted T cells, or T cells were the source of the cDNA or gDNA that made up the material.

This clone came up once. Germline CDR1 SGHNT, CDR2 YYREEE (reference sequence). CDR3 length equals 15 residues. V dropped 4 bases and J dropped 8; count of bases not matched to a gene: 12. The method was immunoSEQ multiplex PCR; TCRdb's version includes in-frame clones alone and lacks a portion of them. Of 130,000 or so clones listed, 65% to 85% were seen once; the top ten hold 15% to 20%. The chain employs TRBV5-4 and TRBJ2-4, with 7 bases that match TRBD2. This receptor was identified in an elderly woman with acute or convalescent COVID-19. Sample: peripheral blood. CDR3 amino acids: CASSPGGGVGDIQYF. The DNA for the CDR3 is TGTGCCAGCAGCCCGGGAGGAGGGGTGGGGGACATTCAGTACTTC.